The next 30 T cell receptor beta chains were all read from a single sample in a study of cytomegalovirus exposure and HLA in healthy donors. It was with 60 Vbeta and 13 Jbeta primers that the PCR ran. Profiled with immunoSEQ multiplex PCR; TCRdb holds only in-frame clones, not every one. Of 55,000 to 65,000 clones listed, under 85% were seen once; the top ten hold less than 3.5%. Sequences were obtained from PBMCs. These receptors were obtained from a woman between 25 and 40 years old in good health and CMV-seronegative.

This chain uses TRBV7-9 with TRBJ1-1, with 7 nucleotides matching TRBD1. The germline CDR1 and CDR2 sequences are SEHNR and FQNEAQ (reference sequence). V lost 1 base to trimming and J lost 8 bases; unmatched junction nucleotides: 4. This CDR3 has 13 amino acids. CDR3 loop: CASSLVGGGEAFF. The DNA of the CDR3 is TGTGCCAGCAGCTTAGTAGGGGGCGGCGAAGCTTTCTTT.

The CDR3 sequence: CASSSGLPSGSFDEQFF. The CDR3 DNA is TGCGCCAGCAGCTCGGGTCTTCCTAGCGGGAGTTTCGATGAGCAGTTCTTC. This chain links TRBV5-1 with TRBJ2-1, with 10 nucleotides matching TRBD2. The V gene end was trimmed by 3 bases and the J gene end by 8 bases; junction bases not matched to a gene: 14. The CDR3 extends over 17 amino acids. Per germline, CDR1 SGHRS and CDR2 YFSETQ.

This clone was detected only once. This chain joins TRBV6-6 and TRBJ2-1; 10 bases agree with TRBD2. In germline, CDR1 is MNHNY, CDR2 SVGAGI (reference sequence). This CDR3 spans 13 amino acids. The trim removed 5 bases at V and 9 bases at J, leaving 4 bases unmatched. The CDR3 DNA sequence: TGTGCCAGCAGTAGCGGGGGGGCGGTTGAGCAGTTCTTC. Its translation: CASSSGGAVEQFF.

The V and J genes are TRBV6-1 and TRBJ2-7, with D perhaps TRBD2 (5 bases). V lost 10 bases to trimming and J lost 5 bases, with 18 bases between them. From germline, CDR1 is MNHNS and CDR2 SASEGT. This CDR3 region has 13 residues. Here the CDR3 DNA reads TGTGCCATCAGAAAGGACGGGAACCACGAGCAGTACTTC. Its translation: CAIRKDGNHEQYF.

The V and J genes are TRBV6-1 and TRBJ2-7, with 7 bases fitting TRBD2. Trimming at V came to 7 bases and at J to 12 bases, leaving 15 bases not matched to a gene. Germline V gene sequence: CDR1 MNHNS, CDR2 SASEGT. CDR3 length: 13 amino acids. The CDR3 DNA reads TGTGCCAGCACCCCTACGCGGGAGTCCCCCCCGTACGTC. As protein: CASTPTRESPPYV.

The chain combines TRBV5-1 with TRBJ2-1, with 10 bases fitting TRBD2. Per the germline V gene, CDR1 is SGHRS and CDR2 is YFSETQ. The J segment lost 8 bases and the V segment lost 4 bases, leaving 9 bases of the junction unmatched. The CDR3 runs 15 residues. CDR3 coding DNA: TGCGCCAGCAGCCCGAGGAGCGGGGGGGACTATGAGCAGTTCTTC. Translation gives CASSPRSGGDYEQFF.

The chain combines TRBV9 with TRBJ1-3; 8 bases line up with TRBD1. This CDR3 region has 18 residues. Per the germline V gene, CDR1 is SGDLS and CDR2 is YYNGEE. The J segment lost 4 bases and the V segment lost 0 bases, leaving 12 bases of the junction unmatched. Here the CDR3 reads CASSVGGAGQASGNTIYF. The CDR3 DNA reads TGTGCCAGCAGCGTAGGAGGGGCGGGACAGGCTTCGGGAAACACCATATATTTT.

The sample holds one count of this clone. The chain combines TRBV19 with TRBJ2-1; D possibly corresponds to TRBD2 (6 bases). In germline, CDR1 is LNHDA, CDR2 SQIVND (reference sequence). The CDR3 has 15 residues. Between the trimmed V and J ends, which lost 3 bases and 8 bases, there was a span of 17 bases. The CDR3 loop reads CASSIGANGSDEQFF. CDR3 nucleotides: TGTGCCAGTAGTATCGGGGCTAACGGGAGCGATGAGCAGTTCTTC.

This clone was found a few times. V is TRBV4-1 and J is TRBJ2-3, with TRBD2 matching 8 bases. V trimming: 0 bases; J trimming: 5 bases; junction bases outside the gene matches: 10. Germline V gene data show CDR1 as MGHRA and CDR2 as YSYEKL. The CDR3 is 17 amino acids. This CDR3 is CASSQDRPGTSGDTQYF. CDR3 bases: TGCGCCAGCAGCCAAGACAGACCCGGGACTAGTGGAGATACGCAGTATTTT.

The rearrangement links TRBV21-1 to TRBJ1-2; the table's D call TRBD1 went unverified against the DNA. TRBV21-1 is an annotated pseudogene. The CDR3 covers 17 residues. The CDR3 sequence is CASSAPAPGQGDYGYTF. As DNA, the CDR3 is TGTGCCAGCAGCGCTCCAGCCCCGGGACAGGGAGACTATGGCTACACCTTC.

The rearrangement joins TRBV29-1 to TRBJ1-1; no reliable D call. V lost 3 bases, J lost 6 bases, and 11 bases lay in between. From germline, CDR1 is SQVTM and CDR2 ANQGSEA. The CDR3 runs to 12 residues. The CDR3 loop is CSVEGRESEAFF. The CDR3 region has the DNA TGCAGCGTTGAGGGCCGGGAGTCTGAAGCTTTCTTT. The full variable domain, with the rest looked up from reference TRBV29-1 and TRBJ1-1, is SAVISQKPSRDICQRGTSLTIQCQVDSQVTMMFWYRQQPGQSLTLIATANQGSEATYESGFVIDKFPISRPNLTFSTLTVSNMSPEDSSIYLCSVEGRESEAFFGQGTRLTVV.

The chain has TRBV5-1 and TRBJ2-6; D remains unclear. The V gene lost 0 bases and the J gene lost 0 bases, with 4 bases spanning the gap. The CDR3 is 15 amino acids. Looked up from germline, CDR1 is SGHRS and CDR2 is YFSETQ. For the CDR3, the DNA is TGCGCCAGCAGCTTGGGGAGCTCTGGGGCCAACGTCCTGACTTTC. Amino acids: CASSLGSSGANVLTF.

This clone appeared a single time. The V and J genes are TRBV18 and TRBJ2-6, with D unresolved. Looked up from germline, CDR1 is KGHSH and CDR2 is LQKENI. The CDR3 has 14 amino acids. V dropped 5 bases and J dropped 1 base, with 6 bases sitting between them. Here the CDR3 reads CASSSGSGANVLTF. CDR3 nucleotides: TGTGCCAGCTCATCAGGATCTGGGGCCAACGTCCTGACTTTC.

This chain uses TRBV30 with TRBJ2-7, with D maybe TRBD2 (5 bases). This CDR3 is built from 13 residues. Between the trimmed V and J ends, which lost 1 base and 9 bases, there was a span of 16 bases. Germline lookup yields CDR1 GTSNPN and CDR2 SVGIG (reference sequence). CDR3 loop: CAWSGPPHGGQYV. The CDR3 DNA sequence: TGTGCCTGGAGTGGACCCCCTCACGGAGGGCAGTACGTC.

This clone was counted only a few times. The DNA of the CDR3 is TGTGCCAGCAGCGACCTAGCGGGAGGCAACACCGGGGAGCTGTTTTTT. This gives the protein CASSDLAGGNTGELFF. This chain joins TRBV7-9 and TRBJ2-2; 11 bases line up with TRBD2. The germline gives CDR1 SEHNR, CDR2 FQNEAQ (reference sequence). The J segment lost 2 bases and the V segment lost 5 bases, leaving 4 bases of the junction unmatched. The CDR3 is 16 residues long.

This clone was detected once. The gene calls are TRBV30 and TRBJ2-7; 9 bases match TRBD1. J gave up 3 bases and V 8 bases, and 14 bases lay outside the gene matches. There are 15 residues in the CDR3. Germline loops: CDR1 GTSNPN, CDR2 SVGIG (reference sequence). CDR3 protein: CAADRAGTGSYEQYF. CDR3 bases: TGTGCCGCAGACCGCGCCGGGACAGGGAGCTACGAGCAGTACTTC. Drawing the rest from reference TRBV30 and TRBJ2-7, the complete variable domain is SQTIHQWPATLVQPVGSPLSLECTVEGTSNPNLYWYRQAAGRGLQLLFYSVGIGQISSEVPQNLSASRPQDRQFILSSKKLLLSDSGFYLCAADRAGTGSYEQYFGPGTRLTVT.

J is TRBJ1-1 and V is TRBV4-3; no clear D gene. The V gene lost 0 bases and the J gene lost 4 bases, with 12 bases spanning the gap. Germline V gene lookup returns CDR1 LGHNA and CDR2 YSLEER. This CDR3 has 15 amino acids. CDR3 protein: CASSQDAGFITEAFF. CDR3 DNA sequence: TGCGCCAGCAGCCAAGACGCAGGTTTTATCACTGAAGCTTTCTTT.

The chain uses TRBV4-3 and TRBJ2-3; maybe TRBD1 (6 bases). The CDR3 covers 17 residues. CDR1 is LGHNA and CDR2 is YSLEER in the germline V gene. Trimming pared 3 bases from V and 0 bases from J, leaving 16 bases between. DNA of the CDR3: TGCGCCAGCAGCCACCGACTCAGGGGTAGGAGCACAGATACGCAGTATTTT. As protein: CASSHRLRGRSTDTQYF.

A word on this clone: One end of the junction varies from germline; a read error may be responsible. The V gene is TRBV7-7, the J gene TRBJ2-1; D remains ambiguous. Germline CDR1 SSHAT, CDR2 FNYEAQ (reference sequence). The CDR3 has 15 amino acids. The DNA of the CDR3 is TGTGCTAGCAGCCCTACTCTGGCGGTCCACAATGAGCAGTTCTTC. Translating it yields CASSPTLAVHNEQFF.

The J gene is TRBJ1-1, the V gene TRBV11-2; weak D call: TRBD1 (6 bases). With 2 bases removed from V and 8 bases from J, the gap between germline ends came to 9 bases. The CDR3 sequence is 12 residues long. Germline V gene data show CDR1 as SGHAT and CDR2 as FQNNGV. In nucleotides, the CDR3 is TGTGCCAGCAGCTTATTTGACAGGGAAGCTTTCTTT. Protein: CASSLFDREAFF.

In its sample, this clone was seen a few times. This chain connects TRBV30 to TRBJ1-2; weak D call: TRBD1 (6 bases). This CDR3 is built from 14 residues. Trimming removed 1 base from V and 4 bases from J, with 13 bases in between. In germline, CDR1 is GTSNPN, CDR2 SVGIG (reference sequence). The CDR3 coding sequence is TGTGCCTGGAGTGGGGAGGGGGTAGGCTATGGCTACACCTTC. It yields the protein CAWSGEGVGYGYTF.

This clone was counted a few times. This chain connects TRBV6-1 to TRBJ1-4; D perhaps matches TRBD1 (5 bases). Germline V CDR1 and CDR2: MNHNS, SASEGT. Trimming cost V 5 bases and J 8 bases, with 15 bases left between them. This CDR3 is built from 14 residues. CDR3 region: CASSPWGEDEKLFF. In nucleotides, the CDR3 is TGTGCCAGCAGTCCTTGGGGGGAAGACGAAAAACTGTTTTTT.

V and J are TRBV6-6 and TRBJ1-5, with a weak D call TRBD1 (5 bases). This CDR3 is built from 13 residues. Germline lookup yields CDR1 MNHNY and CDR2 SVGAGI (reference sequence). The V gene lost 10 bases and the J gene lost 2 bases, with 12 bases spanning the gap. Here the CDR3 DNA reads TGTGCCATCCACGGGGGGGGCAATCAGCCCCAGCATTTT. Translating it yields CAIHGGGNQPQHF.

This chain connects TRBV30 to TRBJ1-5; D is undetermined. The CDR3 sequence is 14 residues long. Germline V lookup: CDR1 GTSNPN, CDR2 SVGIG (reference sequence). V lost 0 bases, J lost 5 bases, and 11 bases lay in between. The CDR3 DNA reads TGTGCCTGGAGTGTTGCATCGGGATATCAGCCCCAGCATTTT. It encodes CAWSVASGYQPQHF.

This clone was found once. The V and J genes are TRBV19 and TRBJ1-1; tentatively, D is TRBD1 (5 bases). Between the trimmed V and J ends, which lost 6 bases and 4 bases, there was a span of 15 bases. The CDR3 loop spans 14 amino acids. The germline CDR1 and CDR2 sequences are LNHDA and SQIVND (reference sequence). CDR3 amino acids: CASSAGTSGTEAFF. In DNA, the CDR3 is TGTGCCAGTAGCGCCGGGACTTCTGGCACTGAAGCTTTCTTT.

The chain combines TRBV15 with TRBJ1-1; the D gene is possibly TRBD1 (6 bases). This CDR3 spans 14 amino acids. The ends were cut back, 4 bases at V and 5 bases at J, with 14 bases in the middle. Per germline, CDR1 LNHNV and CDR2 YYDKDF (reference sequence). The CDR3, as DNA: TGTGCCACCAGCAAGCGACAGGATAGGACTGAAGCTTTCTTT. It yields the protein CATSKRQDRTEAFF.

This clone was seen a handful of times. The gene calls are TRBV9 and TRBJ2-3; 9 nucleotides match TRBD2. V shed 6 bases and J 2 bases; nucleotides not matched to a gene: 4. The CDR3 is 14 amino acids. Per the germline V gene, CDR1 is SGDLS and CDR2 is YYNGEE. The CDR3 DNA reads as TGTGCCAGCAAAGCGGGAGGAGCCACAGATACGCAGTATTTT. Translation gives CASKAGGATDTQYF. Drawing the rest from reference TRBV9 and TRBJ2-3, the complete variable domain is DSGVTQTPKHLITATGQRVTLRCSPRSGDLSVYWYQQSLDQGLQFLIQYYNGEERAKGNILERFSAQQFPDLHSELNLSSLELGDSALYFCASKAGGATDTQYFGPGTRLTVL.

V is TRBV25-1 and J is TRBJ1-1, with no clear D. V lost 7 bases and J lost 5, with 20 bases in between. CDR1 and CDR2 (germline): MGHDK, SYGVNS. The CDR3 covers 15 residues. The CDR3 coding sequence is TGTGCCAGCACCGCGGCAGAGGGCGCGGAGACTGAAGCTTTCTTT. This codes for CASTAAEGAETEAFF.

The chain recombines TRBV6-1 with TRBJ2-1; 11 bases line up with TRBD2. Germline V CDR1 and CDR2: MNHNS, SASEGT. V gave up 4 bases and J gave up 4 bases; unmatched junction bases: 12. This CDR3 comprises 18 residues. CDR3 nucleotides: TGTGCCAGCAGTGGATCTACTAGCGGGGGCCGCCCTTACAATGAGCAGTTCTTC. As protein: CASSGSTSGGRPYNEQFF.

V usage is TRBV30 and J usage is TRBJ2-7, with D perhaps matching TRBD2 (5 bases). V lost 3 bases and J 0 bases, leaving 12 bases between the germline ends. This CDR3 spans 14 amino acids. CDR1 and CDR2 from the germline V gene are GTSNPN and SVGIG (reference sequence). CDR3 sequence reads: CAWRRSGSSYEQYF. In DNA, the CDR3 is TGTGCCTGGAGACGGAGCGGCAGCTCCTACGAGCAGTACTTC. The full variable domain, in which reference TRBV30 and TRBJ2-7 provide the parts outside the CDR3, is SQTIHQWPATLVQPVGSPLSLECTVEGTSNPNLYWYRQAAGRGLQLLFYSVGIGQISSEVPQNLSASRPQDRQFILSSKKLLLSDSGFYLCAWRRSGSSYEQYFGPGTRLTVT.